This TCR beta chain is drawn from a study of blood T cell repertoires in COVID-19. At the level of the study: Donors in the United States, Italy and Spain gave samples during acute or convalescent COVID-19. PBMCs, B-cell-depleted T cells, or T cells provided the cDNA or gDNA that made up the material.

Enrollment of patients from Seattle took place during active infection, with longitudinal follow-up. Looked up from germline, CDR1 is WSHSY and CDR2 is SAAADI. The CDR3 length is 15 residues. V lost 4 bases, J lost 1 base, and 13 bases lay in between. As originally analysed: Using reference gene primer amplification, nucleated cell counts were estimated. Some clones are missing from TCRdb's copy, which holds only in-frame ones; the method was immunoSEQ multiplex PCR. That table supplies the V and J calls and clone size; D and trimming were determined from the DNA. Among 120,000 to 150,000 clones listed, 88% were seen once.

The chain recombines TRBV10-2 with TRBJ1-1; the D is unclear. The clonotype was recovered from a human donor with COVID-19, enrolled during active disease. The donor label of this sample is uncertain. Sequencing was done on a sample of peripheral blood. The CDR3 sequence: CASSVMSQSNTEAFF. DNA for the CDR3: TGCGCCAGCAGTGTTATGTCACAGTCGAACACTGAAGCTTTCTTT.